This T cell receptor beta chain was captured by sequencing in a study of blood T cell repertoires in COVID-19. A single count supports this clone. CDR1 SGHDN and CDR2 FVKESK come from the germline V gene. CDR3 length: 13 amino acids. Trimming removed 4 bases at V and 4 bases at J, with 10 bases between. Clones were read by immunoSEQ multiplex PCR, and TCRdb kept only the in-frame ones, dropping some. The table includes tens of thousands of clones, approximately 88% detected once. The chain carries TRBV14 and TRBJ1-2, with D possibly matching TRBD1 (6 bases). The TCR originated in a woman older than 75 with acute or convalescent COVID-19. The sequencing sample was made of peripheral blood. The chain's CDR3 is CASSPRGGYGYTF. CDR3 nucleotide sequence: TGTGCCAGCAGCCCCAGGGGTGGCTATGGCTACACCTTC.